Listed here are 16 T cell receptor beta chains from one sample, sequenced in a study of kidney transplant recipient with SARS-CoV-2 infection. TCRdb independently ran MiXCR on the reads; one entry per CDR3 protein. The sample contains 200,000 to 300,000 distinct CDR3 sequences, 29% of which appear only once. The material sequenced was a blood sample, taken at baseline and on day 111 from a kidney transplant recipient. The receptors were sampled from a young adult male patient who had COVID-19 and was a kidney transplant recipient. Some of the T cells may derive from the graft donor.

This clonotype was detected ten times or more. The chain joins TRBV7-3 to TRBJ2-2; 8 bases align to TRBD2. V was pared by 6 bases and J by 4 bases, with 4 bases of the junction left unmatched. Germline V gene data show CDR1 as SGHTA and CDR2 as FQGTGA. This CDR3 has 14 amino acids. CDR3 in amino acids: CASSEAGVTGELFF. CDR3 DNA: TGTGCCAGCAGTGAAGCGGGGGTCACCGGGGAGCTGTTTTTT.

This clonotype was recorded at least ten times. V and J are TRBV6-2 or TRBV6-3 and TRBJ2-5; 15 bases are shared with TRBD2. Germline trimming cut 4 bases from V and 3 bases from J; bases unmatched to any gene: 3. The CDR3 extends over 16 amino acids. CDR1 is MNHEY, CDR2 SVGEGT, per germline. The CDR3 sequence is CASSWGLAGGKETQYF. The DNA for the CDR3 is TGTGCCAGCAGTTGGGGACTAGCGGGGGGAAAAGAGACCCAGTACTTC.

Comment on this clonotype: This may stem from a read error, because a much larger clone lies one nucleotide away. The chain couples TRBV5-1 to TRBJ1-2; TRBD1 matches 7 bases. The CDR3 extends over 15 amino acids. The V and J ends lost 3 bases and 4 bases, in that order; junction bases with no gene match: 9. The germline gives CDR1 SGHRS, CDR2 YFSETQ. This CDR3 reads CASSSRQGGGYGYTF. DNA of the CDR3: TGCGCCAGCAGCTCCAGACAGGGTGGCGGCTATGGCTACACCTTC.

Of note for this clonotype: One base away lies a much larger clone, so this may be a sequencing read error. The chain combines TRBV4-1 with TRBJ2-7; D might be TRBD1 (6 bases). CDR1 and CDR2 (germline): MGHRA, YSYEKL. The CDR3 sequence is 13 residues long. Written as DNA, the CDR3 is TGCGCCAGAAGCCAGTCAGGGGTTTACGAGCAGTACTTC. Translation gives CARSQSGVYEQYF.

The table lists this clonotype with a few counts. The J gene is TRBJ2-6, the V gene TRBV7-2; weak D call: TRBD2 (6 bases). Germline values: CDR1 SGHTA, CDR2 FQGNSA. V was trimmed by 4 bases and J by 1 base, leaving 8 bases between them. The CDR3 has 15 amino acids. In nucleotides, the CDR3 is TGTGCCAGCAGCTGGAGGGGATCTGGGGCCAACGTCCTGACTTTC. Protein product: CASSWRGSGANVLTF.

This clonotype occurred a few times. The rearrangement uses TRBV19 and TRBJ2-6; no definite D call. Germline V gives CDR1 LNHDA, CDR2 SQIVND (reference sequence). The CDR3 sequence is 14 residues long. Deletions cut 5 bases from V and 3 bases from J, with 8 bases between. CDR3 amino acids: CASSGNSGANVLTF. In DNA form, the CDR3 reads TGTGCCAGTAGTGGCAATAGTGGGGCCAACGTCCTGACTTTC.

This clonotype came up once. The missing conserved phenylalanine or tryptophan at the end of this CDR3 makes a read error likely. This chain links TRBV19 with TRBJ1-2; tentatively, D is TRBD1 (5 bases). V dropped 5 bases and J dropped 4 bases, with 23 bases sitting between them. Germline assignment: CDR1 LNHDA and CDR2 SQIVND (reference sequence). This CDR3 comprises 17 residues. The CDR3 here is CASSGGRTNRKTYGYTL. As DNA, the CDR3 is TGTGCCAGTAGTGGTGGGCGGACAAATCGAAAGACCTATGGCTACACCCTC.

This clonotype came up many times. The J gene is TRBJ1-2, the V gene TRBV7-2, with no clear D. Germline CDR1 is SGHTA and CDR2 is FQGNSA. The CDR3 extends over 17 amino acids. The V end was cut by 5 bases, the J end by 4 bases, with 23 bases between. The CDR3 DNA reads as TGTGCCAGCAGCAGACATATCAGAGACGGAAAGACCTATGGCTACACCTTC. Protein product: CASSRHIRDGKTYGYTF. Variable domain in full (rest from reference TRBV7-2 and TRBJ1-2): GAGVSQSPSNKVTEKGKDVELRCDPISGHTALYWYRQSLGQGLEFLIYFQGNSAPDKSGLPSDRFSAERTGGSVSTLTIQRTQQEDSAVYLCASSRHIRDGKTYGYTFGSGTRLTVV.

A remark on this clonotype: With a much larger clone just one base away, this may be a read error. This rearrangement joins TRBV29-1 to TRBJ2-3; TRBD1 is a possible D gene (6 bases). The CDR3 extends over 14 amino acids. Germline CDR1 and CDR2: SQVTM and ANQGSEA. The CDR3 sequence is CSVGGLQGTVTQYF. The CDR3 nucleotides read TGCAGCGTTGGCGGTTTACAGGGAACAGTTACGCAGTATTTT.

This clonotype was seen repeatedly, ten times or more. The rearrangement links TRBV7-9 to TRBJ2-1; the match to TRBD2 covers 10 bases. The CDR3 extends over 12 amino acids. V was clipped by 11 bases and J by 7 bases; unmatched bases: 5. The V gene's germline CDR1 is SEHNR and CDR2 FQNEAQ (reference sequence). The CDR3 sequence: CAGKREGNEQFF. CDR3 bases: TGTGCCGGGAAGCGGGAGGGTAATGAGCAGTTCTTC.

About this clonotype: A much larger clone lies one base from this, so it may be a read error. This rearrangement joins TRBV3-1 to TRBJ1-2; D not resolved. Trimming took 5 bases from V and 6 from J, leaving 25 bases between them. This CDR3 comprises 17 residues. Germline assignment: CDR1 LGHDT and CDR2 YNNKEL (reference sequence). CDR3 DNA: TGTGCCAGCAGCGGATGGGTCACCCTTCGAAAGACCCATGGCTACACCTTC. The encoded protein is CASSGWVTLRKTHGYTF.

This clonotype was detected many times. This chain's CDR3 is CAWPETRYRKTYGYTF. The CDR3 bases are TGTGCCTGGCCGGAGACGCGTTATAGAAAGACCTATGGCTACACCTTC. The V gene is TRBV30, the J gene TRBJ1-2; D call uncertain. The CDR3 covers 16 residues. In germline, CDR1 is GTSNPN, CDR2 SVGIG (reference sequence). V gave up 5 bases and J gave up 4 bases, with 23 bases separating them.

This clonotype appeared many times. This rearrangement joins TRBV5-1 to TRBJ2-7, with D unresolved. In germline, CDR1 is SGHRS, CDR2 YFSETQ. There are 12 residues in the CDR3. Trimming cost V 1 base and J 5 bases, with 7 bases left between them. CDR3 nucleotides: TGCGCCAGCAGCTTGTCTGGGCACGAGCAGTACTTC. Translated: CASSLSGHEQYF.

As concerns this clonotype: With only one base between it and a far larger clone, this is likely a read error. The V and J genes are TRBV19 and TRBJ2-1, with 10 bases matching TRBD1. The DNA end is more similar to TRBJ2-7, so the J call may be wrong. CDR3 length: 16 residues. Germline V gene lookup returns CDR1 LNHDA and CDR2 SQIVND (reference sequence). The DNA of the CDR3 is TGTGCCAGTAGGGGACAGGGGACGGGCAGCCCCTACGAGCAGTACTTC. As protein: CASRGQGTGSPYEQYF.

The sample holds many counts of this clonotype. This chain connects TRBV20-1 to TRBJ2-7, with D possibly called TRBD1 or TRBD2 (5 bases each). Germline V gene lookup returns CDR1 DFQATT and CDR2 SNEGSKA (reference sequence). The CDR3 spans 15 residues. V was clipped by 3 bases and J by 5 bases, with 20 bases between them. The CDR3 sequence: CSASGRGLGRDEQYF. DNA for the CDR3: TGCAGTGCTAGTGGCCGGGGCCTAGGTAGAGACGAGCAGTACTTC.

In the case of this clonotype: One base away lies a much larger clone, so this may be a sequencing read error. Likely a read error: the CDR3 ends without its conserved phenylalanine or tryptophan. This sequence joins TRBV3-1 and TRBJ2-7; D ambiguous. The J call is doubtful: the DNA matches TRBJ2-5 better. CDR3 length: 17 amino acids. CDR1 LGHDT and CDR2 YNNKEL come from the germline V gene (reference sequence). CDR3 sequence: CASSEHNPISFSETQYL. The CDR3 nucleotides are TGTGCCAGCAGCGAACACAATCCCATTTCTTTCTCTGAGACCCAGTACCTC.